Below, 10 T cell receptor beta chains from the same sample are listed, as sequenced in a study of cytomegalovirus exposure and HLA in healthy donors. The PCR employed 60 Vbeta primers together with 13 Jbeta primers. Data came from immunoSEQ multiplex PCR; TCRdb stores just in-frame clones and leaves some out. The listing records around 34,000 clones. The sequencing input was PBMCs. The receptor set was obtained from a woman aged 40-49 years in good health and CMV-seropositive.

The CDR3 loop reads CASSLGLAGGARTQYF. In DNA form, the CDR3 reads TGTGCCAGCAGCTTAGGGCTAGCGGGAGGGGCACGTACGCAGTATTTT. This chain joins TRBV7-2 and TRBJ2-3; the match to TRBD2 covers 12 bases. Germline V lookup: CDR1 SGHTA, CDR2 FQGNSA. V gave up 1 base and J gave up 8 bases; unmatched junction bases: 7. The CDR3 is made up of 16 amino acids. The variable domain in full, completed from reference TRBV7-2 and TRBJ2-3, reads GAGVSQSPSNKVTEKGKDVELRCDPISGHTALYWYRQSLGQGLEFLIYFQGNSAPDKSGLPSDRFSAERTGGSVSTLTIQRTQQEDSAVYLCASSLGLAGGARTQYFGPGTRLTVL.

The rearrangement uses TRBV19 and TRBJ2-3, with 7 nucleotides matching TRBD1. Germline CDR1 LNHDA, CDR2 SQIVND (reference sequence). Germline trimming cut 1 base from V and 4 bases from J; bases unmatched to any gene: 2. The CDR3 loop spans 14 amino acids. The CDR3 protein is CASSIGGTADTQYF. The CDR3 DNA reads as TGTGCCAGTAGTATAGGAGGGACAGCAGATACGCAGTATTTT. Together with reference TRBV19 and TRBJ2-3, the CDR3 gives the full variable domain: DGGITQSPKYLFRKEGQNVTLSCEQNLNHDAMYWYRQDPGQGLRLIYYSQIVNDFQKGDIAEGYSVSREKKESFPLTVTSAQKNPTAFYLCASSIGGTADTQYFGPGTRLTVL.

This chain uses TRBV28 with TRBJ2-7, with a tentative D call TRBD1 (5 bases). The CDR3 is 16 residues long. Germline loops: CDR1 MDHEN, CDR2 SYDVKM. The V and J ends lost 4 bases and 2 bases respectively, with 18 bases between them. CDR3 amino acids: CASSSTLLGAAYEQYF. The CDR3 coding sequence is TGTGCCAGCAGTTCCACACTTCTAGGGGCGGCCTACGAGCAGTACTTC.

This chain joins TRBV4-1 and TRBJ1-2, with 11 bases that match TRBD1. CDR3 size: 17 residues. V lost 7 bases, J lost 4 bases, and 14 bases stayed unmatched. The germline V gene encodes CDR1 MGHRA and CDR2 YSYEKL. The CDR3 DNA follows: TGCGCCAGCACCGCACAGGGACTTGGACAGGGGGCCTATGGCTACACCTTC. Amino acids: CASTAQGLGQGAYGYTF.

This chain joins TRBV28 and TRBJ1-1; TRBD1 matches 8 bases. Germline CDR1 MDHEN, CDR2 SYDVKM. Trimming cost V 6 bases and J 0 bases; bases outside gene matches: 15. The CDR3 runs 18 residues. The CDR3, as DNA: TGTGCCAGCAGAGTCGGCACAGGGGGATGGTTCCTGAACACTGAAGCTTTCTTT. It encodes CASRVGTGGWFLNTEAFF. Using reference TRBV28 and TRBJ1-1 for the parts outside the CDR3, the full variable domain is DVKVTQSSRYLVKRTGEKVFLECVQDMDHENMFWYRQDPGLGLRLIYFSYDVKMKEKGDIPEGYSVSREKKERFSLILESASTNQTSMYLCASRVGTGGWFLNTEAFFGQGTRLTVV.

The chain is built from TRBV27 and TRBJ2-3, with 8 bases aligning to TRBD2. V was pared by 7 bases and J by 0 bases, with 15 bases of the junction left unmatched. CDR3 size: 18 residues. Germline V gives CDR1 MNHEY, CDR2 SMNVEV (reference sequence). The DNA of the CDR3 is TGTGCCAGCACCACCCTTCAGACTAGCGAAAAGAGCACAGATACGCAGTATTTT. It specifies CASTTLQTSEKSTDTQYF.

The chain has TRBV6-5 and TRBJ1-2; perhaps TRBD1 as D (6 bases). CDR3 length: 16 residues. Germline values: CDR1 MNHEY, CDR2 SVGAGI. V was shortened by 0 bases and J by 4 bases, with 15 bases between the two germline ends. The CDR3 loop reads CASSYSGQNYGYGYTF. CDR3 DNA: TGTGCCAGCAGTTACTCCGGACAGAATTACGGCTATGGCTACACCTTC.

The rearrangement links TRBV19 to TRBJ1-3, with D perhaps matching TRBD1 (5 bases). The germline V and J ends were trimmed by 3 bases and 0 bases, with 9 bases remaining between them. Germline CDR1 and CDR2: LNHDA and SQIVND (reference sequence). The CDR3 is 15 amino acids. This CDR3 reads CASSIEGLSGNTIYF. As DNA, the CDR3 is TGTGCCAGTAGTATCGAGGGACTCTCTGGAAACACCATATATTTT.

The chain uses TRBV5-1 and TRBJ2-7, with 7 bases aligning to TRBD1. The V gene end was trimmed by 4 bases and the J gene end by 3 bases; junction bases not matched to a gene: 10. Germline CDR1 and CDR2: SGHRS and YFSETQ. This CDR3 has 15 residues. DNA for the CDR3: TGCGCCAGCAGCCTTACCGGGACAGCATACTACGAGCAGTACTTC. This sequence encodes CASSLTGTAYYEQYF.

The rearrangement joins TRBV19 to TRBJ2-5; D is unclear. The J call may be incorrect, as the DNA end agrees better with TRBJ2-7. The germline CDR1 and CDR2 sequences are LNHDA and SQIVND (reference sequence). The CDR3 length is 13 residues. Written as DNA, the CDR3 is TGTGCCAGTAGTCAGACTCCATCCTACGAGCAGTACTTC. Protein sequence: CASSQTPSYEQYF.